The clone carrying this T cell receptor beta chain came up once. The germline CDR1 and CDR2 sequences are SQVTM and ANQGSEA. The CDR3 spans 12 residues. V was cut by 6 bases and J by 3 bases, with 11 bases left in between. In building TCR beta libraries, iRepertoire HTBI primers were used together with Arm-PCR of CDR3 regions. TCRdb called the multiplex PCR reads again in MiXCR, with one record for every CDR3 protein. The table has 400,000 to 500,000 distinct CDR3 sequences, approximately 15% seen once. Described time point: newly diagnosed GD, antithyroid drugs for less than 3 months. RNA extracted from PBMCs served as the sequencing template. This entry comes from a study of regulatory T cells in long-lasting Graves disease. The sample also formed part of further work on T cells in Graves' hyperthyroidism and ophthalmopathy.

The source is a woman aged 30 to 39 with Graves disease. The chain recombines TRBV29-1 with TRBJ1-1; weak D call: TRBD1 (5 bases). The sample here was peripheral blood mononuclear cells (PBMCs), taken at new diagnosis, from a patient treated with antithyroid drugs. In nucleotides, the CDR3 is TGCAGCGTCCGTCCGGGGGACACTGAAGCTTTCTTT. Translating gives CSVRPGDTEAFF.